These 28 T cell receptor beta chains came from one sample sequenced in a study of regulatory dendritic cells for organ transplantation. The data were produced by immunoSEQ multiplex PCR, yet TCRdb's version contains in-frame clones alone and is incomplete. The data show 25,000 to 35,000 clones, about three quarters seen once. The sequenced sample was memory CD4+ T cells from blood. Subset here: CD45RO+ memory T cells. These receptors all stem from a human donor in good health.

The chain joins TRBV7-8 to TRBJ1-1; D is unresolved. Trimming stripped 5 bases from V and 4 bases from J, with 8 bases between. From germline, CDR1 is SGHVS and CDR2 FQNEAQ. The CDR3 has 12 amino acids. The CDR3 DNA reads TGTGCCAGCAGCCATCGGAGCACTGAAGCTTTCTTT. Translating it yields CASSHRSTEAFF.

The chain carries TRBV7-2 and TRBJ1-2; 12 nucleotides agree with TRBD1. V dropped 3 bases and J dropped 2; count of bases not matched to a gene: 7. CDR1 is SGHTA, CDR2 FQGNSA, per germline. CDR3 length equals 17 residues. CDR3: CASSLRDRGRRNYGYTF. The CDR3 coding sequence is TGTGCCAGCAGCTTGCGGGACAGGGGGCGCCGGAACTATGGCTACACCTTC. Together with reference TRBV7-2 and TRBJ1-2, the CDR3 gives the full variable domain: GAGVSQSPSNKVTEKGKDVELRCDPISGHTALYWYRQSLGQGLEFLIYFQGNSAPDKSGLPSDRFSAERTGGSVSTLTIQRTQQEDSAVYLCASSLRDRGRRNYGYTFGSGTRLTVV.

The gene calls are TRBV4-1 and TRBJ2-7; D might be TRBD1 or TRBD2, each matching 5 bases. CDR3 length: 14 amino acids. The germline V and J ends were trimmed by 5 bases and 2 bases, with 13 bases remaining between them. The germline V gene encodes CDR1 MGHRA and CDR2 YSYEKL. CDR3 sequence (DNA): TGCGCCAGCAGCAACCGGGACGGAGCCTACGAGCAGTACTTC. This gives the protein CASSNRDGAYEQYF.

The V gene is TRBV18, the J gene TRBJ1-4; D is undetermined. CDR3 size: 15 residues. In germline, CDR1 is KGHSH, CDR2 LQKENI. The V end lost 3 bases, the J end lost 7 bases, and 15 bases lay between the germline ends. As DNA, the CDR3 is TGTGCCAGCTCACCTCCTCTGGTAGGTGGTGAAAAACTGTTTTTT. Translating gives CASSPPLVGGEKLFF.

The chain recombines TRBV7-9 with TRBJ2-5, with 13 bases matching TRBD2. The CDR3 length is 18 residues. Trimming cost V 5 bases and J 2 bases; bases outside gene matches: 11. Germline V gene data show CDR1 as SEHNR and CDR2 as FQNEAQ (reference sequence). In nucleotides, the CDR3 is TGTGCCAGCAGCCCACGGACTAGCGGGAGTACGGGGCAAGAGACCCAGTACTTC. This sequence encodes CASSPRTSGSTGQETQYF.

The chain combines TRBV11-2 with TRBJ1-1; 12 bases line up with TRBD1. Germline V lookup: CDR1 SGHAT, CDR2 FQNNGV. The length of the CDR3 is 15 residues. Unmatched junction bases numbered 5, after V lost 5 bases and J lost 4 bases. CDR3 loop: CASSGTGGAGTEAFF. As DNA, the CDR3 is TGTGCCAGCAGCGGGACAGGGGGCGCAGGCACTGAAGCTTTCTTT. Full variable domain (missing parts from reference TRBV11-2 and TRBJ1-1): EAGVAQSPRYKIIEKRQSVAFWCNPISGHATLYWYQQILGQGPKLLIQFQNNGVVDDSQLPKDRFSAERLKGVDSTLKIQPAKLEDSAVYLCASSGTGGAGTEAFFGQGTRLTVV.

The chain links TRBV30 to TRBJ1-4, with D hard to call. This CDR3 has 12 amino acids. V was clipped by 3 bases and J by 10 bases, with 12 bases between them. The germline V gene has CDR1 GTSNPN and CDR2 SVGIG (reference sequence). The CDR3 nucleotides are TGTGCCTGGAGCCCCTCCTGGGGAAAACTGTTTTTT. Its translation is CAWSPSWGKLFF.

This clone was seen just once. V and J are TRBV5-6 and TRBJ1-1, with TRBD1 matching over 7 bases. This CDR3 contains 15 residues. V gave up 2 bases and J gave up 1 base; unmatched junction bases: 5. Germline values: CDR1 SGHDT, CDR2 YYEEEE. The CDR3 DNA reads TGTGCCAGCAGCTTTTACGACAGGGAGAACACTGAAGCTTTCTTT. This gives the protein CASSFYDRENTEAFF.

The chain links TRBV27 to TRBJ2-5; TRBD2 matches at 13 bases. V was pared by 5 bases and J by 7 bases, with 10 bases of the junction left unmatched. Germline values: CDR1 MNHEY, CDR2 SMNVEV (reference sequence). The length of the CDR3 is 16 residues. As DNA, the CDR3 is TGTGCCAGCAGTACGGGACTAGCGGGACCCCAACGGACCCAGTACTTC. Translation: CASSTGLAGPQRTQYF.

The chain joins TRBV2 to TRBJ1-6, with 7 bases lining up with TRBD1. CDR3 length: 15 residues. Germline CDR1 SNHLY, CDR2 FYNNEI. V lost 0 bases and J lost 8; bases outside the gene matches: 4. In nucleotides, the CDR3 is TGTGCCAGCAGTGAAGCGACAGGGTTTTATTCACCCCTCCACTTT. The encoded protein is CASSEATGFYSPLHF.

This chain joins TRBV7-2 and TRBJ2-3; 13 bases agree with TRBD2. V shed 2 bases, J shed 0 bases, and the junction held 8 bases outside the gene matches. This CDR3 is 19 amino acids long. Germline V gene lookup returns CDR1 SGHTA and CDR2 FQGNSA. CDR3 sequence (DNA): TGTGCCAGCAGCTTAAGTTTAGGGACTAGCGGGGACAGCACAGATACGCAGTATTTT. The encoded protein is CASSLSLGTSGDSTDTQYF.

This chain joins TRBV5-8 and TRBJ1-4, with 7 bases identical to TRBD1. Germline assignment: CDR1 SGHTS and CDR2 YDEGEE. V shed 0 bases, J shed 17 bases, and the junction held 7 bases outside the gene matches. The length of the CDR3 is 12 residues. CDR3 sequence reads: CASSLGDSKTFF. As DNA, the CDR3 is TGTGCCAGCAGCTTGGGGGACAGCAAAACATTTTTT.

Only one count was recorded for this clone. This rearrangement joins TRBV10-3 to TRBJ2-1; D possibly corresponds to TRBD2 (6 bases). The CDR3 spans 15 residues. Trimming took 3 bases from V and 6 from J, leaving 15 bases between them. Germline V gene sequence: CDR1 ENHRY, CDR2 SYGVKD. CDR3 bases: TGTGCCATCAGTGAATCTGGTAGCGGCGGCAATGAGCAGTTCTTC. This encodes CAISESGSGGNEQFF.

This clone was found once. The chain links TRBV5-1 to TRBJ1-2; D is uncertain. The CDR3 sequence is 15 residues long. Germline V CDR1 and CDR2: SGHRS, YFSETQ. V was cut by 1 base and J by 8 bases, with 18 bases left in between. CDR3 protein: CASSLQRGEGIGYTF. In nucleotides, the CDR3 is TGCGCCAGCAGCTTGCAGCGTGGCGAGGGTATCGGCTACACCTTC.

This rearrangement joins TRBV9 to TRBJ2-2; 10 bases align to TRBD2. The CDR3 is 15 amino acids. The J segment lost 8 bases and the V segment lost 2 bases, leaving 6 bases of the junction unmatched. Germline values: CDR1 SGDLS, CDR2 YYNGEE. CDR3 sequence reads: CASSVLAGVNGELFF. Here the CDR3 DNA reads TGTGCCAGCAGCGTCCTAGCGGGAGTTAATGGGGAGCTGTTTTTT.

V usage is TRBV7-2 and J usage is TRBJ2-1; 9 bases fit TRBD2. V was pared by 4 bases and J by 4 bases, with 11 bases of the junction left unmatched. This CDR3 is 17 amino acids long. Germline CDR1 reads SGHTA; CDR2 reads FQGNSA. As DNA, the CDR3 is TGTGCCAGCAGCTCCCGGTGGGCGGGGGGGGTTTACAATGAGCAGTTCTTC. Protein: CASSSRWAGGVYNEQFF.

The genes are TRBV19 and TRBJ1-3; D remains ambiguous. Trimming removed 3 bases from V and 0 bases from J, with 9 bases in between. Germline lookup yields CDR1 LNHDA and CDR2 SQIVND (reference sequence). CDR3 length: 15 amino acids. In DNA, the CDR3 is TGTGCCAGTAGTATGTCTGGGCCCTCTGGAAACACCATATATTTT. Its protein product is CASSMSGPSGNTIYF.

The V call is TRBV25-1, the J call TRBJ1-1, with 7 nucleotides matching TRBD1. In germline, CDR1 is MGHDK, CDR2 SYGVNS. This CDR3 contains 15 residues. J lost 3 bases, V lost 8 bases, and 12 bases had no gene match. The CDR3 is CASATGAESHTEAFF. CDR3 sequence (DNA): TGTGCCAGCGCAACAGGGGCTGAGTCTCACACTGAAGCTTTCTTT.

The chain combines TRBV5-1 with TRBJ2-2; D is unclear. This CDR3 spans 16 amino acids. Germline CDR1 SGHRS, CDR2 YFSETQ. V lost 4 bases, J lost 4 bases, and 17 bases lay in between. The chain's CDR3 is CASSLSAPSVTGELFF. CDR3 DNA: TGCGCCAGCAGCCTCTCGGCCCCATCGGTCACCGGGGAGCTGTTTTTT.

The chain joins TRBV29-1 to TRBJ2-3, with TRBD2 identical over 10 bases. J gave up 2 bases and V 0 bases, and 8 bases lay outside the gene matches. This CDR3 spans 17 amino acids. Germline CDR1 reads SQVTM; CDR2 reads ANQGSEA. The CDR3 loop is CSVEDRSSGGYTDTQYF. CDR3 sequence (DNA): TGCAGCGTTGAAGATCGAAGTAGCGGGGGGTACACAGATACGCAGTATTTT.

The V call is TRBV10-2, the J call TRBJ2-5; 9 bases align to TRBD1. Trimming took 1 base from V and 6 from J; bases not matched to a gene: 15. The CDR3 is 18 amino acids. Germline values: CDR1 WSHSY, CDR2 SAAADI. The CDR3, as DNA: TGCGCCAGCAGTGAGTTCTTCTTTGGACAGGGGTCTAAAAAGACCCAGTACTTC. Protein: CASSEFFFGQGSKKTQYF.

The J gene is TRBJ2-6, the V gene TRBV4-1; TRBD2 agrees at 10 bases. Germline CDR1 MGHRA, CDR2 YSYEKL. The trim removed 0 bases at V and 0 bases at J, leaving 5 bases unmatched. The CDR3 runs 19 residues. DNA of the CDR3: TGCGCCAGCAGCCAAGATCAACTAGCGGGGTTCTCTGGGGCCAACGTCCTGACTTTC. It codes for CASSQDQLAGFSGANVLTF.

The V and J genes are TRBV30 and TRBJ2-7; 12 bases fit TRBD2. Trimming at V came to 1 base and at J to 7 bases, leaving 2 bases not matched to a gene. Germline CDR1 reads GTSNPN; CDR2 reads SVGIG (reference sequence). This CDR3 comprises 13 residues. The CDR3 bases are TGTGCCTGGAGTGCCGGACTAGCGGGAGAGCAGTACTTC. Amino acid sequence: CAWSAGLAGEQYF.

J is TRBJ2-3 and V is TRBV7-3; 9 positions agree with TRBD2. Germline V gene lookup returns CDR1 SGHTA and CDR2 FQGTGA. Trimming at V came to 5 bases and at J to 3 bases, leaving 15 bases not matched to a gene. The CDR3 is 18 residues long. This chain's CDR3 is CASSPNLGGGASTDTQYF. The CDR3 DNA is TGTGCCAGCAGCCCCAACCTGGGCGGGGGGGCGAGTACAGATACGCAGTATTTT.

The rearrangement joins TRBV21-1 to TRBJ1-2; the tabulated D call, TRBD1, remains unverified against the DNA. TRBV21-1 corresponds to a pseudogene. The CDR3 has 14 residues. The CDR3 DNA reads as TGTGCCAGCAGCAAAGACGTAGGGGACATTTGGTACACCTTC. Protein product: CASSKDVGDIWYTF.

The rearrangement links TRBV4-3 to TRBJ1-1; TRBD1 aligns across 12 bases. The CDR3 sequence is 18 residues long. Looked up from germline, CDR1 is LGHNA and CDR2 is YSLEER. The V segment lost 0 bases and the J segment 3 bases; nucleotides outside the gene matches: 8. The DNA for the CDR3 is TGCGCCAGCAGCCAAGATGTCGGGACAGGGGGCGGACACACTGAAGCTTTCTTT. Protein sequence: CASSQDVGTGGGHTEAFF.

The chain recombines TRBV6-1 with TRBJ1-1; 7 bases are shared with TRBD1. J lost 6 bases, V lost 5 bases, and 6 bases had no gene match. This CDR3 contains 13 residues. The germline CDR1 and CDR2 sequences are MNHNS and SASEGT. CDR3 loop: CASSRQGLAEAFF. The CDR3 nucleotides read TGTGCCAGCAGTCGACAGGGTCTCGCTGAAGCTTTCTTT.

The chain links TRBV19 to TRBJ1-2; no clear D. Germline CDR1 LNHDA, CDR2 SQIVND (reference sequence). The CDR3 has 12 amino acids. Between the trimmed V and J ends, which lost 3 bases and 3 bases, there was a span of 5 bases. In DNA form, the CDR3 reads TGTGCCAGTAGTATTTTCGACTATGGCTACACCTTC. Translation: CASSIFDYGYTF.